This T cell receptor (beta chain) was identified in a study of PD-1 blockade in classical Hodgkin lymphoma. The data were produced by immunoSEQ multiplex PCR, yet TCRdb's version contains in-frame clones alone and is incomplete. The top ten clones hold roughly 10% of a sample with 90,000 to 95,000 clones, roughly 89% of them seen once. V was shortened by 1 base and J by 1 base, with 13 bases between the two germline ends. The CDR3 extends over 16 amino acids. The germline CDR1 and CDR2 sequences are SGHRS and YFSETQ. Exposure to brentuximab vedotin varied, and each patient had relapsed following autologous stem cell transplantation.

V usage is TRBV5-1 and J usage is TRBJ2-3, with D possibly matching TRBD1 (7 bases). The source is a human donor with classical Hodgkin lymphoma. The specimen was peripheral blood mononuclear cells (PBMCs), collected before the second cycle of nivolumab. The DNA for the CDR3 is TGCGCCAGCAGCTTGAGACAGGGAGGAGGCACAGATACGCAGTATTTT. Translating gives CASSLRQGGGTDTQYF.